The 4 T cell receptor beta chains presented below share a single source sample, sequenced in a study of blood T cell repertoires in COVID-19. Some clones are missing from TCRdb's copy, which holds only in-frame ones; the method was immunoSEQ multiplex PCR. The sample holds about 110,000 clones, roughly 88% seen once. Sequencing used peripheral blood. All receptors come from a human donor in a cohort sampled during active COVID-19.

The V call is TRBV6-1, the J call TRBJ2-2; TRBD1 matches 9 bases. Germline CDR1 and CDR2: MNHNS and SASEGT. V lost 1 base and J lost 6; bases outside the gene matches: 9. This CDR3 comprises 17 residues. CDR3 sequence (DNA): TGTGCCAGCAGTGAAGGTGAAACAGGGGGCTTGGCCGGGGAGCTGTTTTTT. Translated, it gives CASSEGETGGLAGELFF.

In regard to this clone: This same CDR3 is encoded by further DNA sequences in the sample. The chain recombines TRBV6-5 with TRBJ2-1; 10 bases map to TRBD2. V was pared by 5 bases and J by 2 bases, with 0 bases of the junction left unmatched. The CDR3 covers 14 residues. Germline assignment: CDR1 MNHEY and CDR2 SVGAGI. The CDR3 region is CASSLAGAYNEQFF. CDR3 in DNA: TGTGCCAGCAGTCTAGCGGGGGCCTACAATGAGCAGTTCTTC.

This clone was recorded many times. J is TRBJ2-2 and V is TRBV6-4; no clear D gene. In germline, CDR1 is MRHNA, CDR2 SNTAGT. V gave up 6 bases and J gave up 2 bases, with 10 bases separating them. The CDR3 sequence is 14 residues long. CDR3: CASSEEVNTGELFF. As DNA, the CDR3 is TGTGCCAGCAGCGAGGAAGTTAACACCGGGGAGCTGTTTTTT.

This sequence joins TRBV2 and TRBJ1-2; weak D call: TRBD1 (5 bases). The CDR3 is made up of 14 amino acids. Trimming took off 8 bases at V and 5 bases at J, with 18 bases between the two ends. Germline V gene lookup returns CDR1 SNHLY and CDR2 FYNNEI. CDR3 amino acids: CASGRQSLSYGYTF. The CDR3 DNA reads as TGTGCCAGCGGACGACAGAGCCTTTCTTATGGCTACACCTTC.